This TCR beta chain derives from a study of OX40 agonist ivuxolimab in advanced cancers. Study-level findings and limits: The antigen specificity of the peripheral T cells (those that were expanded) was not determined. Fewer expanded clones were found on average in CD4+ than in CD8+ T cells. There was clonal expansion of CD4+ and CD8+ blood T cells by week 6 at 0.1 to 3.0 mg/kg.

About this clone itself: The antigen is undetermined.

The CDR3 spans 15 residues. Trimming cost V 1 base and J 1 base, with 13 bases left between them. In germline, CDR1 is SQVTM, CDR2 ANQGSEA. Profiling relied on immunoSEQ multiplex PCR, and the TCRdb table lists in-frame clones only, not all of them. The table includes 60,000 to 70,000 clones, approximately 90% detected once. This clonotype was obtained from an adult with an advanced solid tumor such as melanoma, head and neck, liver or kidney cancer. The input for sequencing was CD4+ or CD8+ T cells sorted from blood, taken in a trial of the OX40 agonist ivuxolimab. V and J are TRBV29-1 and TRBJ1-1; D gene uncertain. The CDR3 nucleotides are TGCAGCGTTGAAGTAGCAGGCCGGAAGAACACTGAAGCTTTCTTT. It specifies CSVEVAGRKNTEAFF.